This is a list of T cell receptor beta chains from one sample in a study of blood T cell repertoires in COVID-19. Here immunoSEQ multiplex PCR was the method, and the copy in TCRdb shows in-frame clones only, minus some. Counted here are about 49,000 clones, 55% to 70% occurring once; the ten biggest clones make up 8.8%. The sample was peripheral blood. These receptor sequences come from a woman between 65 and 79 years old with acute or convalescent COVID-19. Each CDR3 is given with its conserved first and last residue. The D gene is left open where the match is weak. The size entry is marked missing in some rows and otherwise reads once, few, many or a size class.

j_call: TRBJ2-3; clone_size: NA; v_call: TRBV11-2; d_call: TRBD2; cdr3_nt: TGTGCCAGCAGCTTAGGACTAGCGGGGGGGCCGGGGGATACGCAGTATTTT; cdr3_aa: CASSLGLAGGPGDTQYF
j_call: TRBJ2-3; clone_size: NA; v_call: TRBV10-3; d_call: NA; cdr3_nt: TGTGCCATCAGTGATTTCCCCCCGGGATCAGATACGCAGTATTTT; cdr3_aa: CAISDFPPGSDTQYF
j_call: TRBJ2-3; clone_size: NA; v_call: TRBV19; d_call: TRBD2; cdr3_nt: TGTGCCAGTAAACCTACAGCGGGAGGAGATACGCAGTATTTT; cdr3_aa: CASKPTAGGDTQYF
j_call: TRBJ2-1; clone_size: NA; v_call: TRBV14; d_call: NA; cdr3_nt: TGTGCCAGCAGCCAAGTTGGACTTAGCCTCTACAATGAGCAGTTCTTC; cdr3_aa: CASSQVGLSLYNEQFF
j_call: TRBJ2-3; clone_size: NA; v_call: TRBV2; d_call: TRBD1; cdr3_nt: TGTGCCAGCAGTGATCGGACAGGGGTGGTAGATACGCAGTATTTT; cdr3_aa: CASSDRTGVVDTQYF
j_call: TRBJ2-2; clone_size: NA; v_call: TRBV2; d_call: NA; cdr3_nt: TGTGCCAGCAGCTTGGGGGGAGGGGGCACCGGGGAGCTGTTTTTT; cdr3_aa: CASSLGGGGTGELFF
j_call: TRBJ2-3; clone_size: few; v_call: TRBV19; d_call: TRBD2; cdr3_nt: TGTGCCAGTAGTGCCCGGACTAGCGGGAGTCCAGATACGCAGTATTTT; cdr3_aa: CASSARTSGSPDTQYF
j_call: TRBJ2-3; clone_size: once; v_call: TRBV5-1; d_call: TRBD2; cdr3_nt: TGCGCCAGCAGCTTGGAGCCGCGGGGGGGACCAAGCACAGATACGCAGTATTTT; cdr3_aa: CASSLEPRGGPSTDTQYF
j_call: TRBJ2-3; clone_size: NA; v_call: TRBV4-2; d_call: TRBD2; cdr3_nt: TGTGCCAGCAGCCTGGCCCTGGGCGGGAGTTCAGATACGCAGTATTTT; cdr3_aa: CASSLALGGSSDTQYF
j_call: TRBJ2-7; clone_size: NA; v_call: TRBV2; d_call: TRBD1; cdr3_nt: TGTGCCAGCAGTGGACCGGGACAGGGAACCTACGAGCAGTACTTC; cdr3_aa: CASSGPGQGTYEQYF